Below, 31 T cell receptor beta chains from the same sample are listed, as sequenced in a study of cytomegalovirus exposure and HLA in healthy donors (dated by TCRdb to about 2017). Library creation used the immunoSEQ multiplex PCR assay. A mixture of 60 forward primers for TCR Vbeta segments and 13 reverse primers for TCR Jbeta segments was used in the multiplex PCR. TCRdb took this table from immuneACCESS and kept in-frame rearrangements with V and J called. Such tables lack part of the clones; where checked against another copy, unresolved V genes explain under half of the gap, and the rest is unexplained. This sample has some 67,000 clones in its table, and about 77% of those were observed once. The ten largest clones represent 9.7% of the sample. The sequencing sample was made of PBMCs. All receptors derive from a middle-aged man in good health and CMV-seronegative.

This clone is a singleton in its sample. The rearrangement uses TRBV5-1 and TRBJ2-3; 7 bases match TRBD2. V was pared by 4 bases and J by 0 bases, with 11 bases of the junction left unmatched. There are 17 residues in the CDR3. Germline assignment: CDR1 SGHRS and CDR2 YFSETQ. The CDR3 protein is CASSTRAGHSSTDTQYF. CDR3 nucleotide sequence: TGCGCCAGCAGCACCCGAGCGGGGCACTCTAGCACAGATACGCAGTATTTT.

This clone is a singleton in its sample. The CDR3 is CASSWGLTYEQYF. DNA of the CDR3: TGTGCCAGCAGTTGGGGACTAACCTACGAGCAGTACTTC. V is TRBV6-5 and J is TRBJ2-7, with 7 bases identical to TRBD2. This CDR3 comprises 13 residues. Germline CDR1 MNHEY, CDR2 SVGAGI. Trimming removed 4 bases from V and 2 bases from J; junction bases left unmatched: 2.

The chain uses TRBV23-1 and TRBJ2-2; the D gene is possibly TRBD2 (6 bases). TRBV23-1 is an ORF, and what it does is uncertain. This CDR3 has 15 amino acids. With 7 bases removed from V and 2 bases from J, the gap between germline ends came to 14 bases. The CDR3 here is CASTPPGTNTGELFF. CDR3 nucleotides: TGCGCCAGCACCCCCCCGGGGACTAACACCGGGGAGCTGTTTTTT.

The chain has TRBV5-1 and TRBJ1-3; D is unresolved. Deletions cut 0 bases from V and 0 bases from J, with 7 bases between. From germline, CDR1 is SGHRS and CDR2 YFSETQ. The CDR3 is 15 residues long. This chain's CDR3 is CASSLGRTSGNTIYF. In DNA form, the CDR3 reads TGCGCCAGCAGCTTGGGGAGGACCTCTGGAAACACCATATATTTT.

V is TRBV7-9 and J is TRBJ2-5; TRBD2 is a possible D gene (6 bases). CDR1 and CDR2 (germline): SEHNR, FQNEAQ (reference sequence). CDR3 length equals 16 residues. V lost 5 bases, J lost 2 bases, and 18 bases lay in between. The DNA for the CDR3 is TGTGCCAGCAGCCCAGACCAGGGCGGGGCACAAGAGACCCAGTACTTC. Residues: CASSPDQGGAQETQYF.

This clone was found a few times. CDR3 loop: CASSPRGGTKNTEAFF. The CDR3 DNA reads TGCGCCAGCAGCCCAAGGGGAGGGACCAAGAACACTGAAGCTTTCTTT. This chain connects TRBV5-1 to TRBJ1-1, with a weak D call TRBD1 (5 bases). The CDR3 totals 16 residues. Germline V gives CDR1 SGHRS, CDR2 YFSETQ. Deletions cut 4 bases from V and 1 base from J, with 17 bases between.

The rearrangement joins TRBV28 to TRBJ2-7; D is possibly TRBD1 (5 bases). This CDR3 spans 12 amino acids. Per the germline V gene, CDR1 is MDHEN and CDR2 is SYDVKM. The ends were cut back, 8 bases at V and 2 bases at J, with 10 bases in the middle. CDR3 nucleotide sequence: TGTGCCAGCGGCAAGGGGCCCTACGAGCAGTACTTC. This translates into CASGKGPYEQYF.

This sequence joins TRBV5-1 and TRBJ2-2; D is perhaps TRBD1 (6 bases). V lost 0 bases to trimming and J lost 6 bases, with 12 bases between them. This CDR3 contains 15 residues. CDR1 and CDR2 from the germline V gene are SGHRS and YFSETQ. For the CDR3, the DNA is TGCGCCAGCAGCTTGGAAGGACAGACATCCGGGGAGCTGTTTTTT. This sequence encodes CASSLEGQTSGELFF.

V is TRBV6-5 and J is TRBJ2-1, with TRBD2 matching 7 bases. V shed 0 bases and J 7 bases; nucleotides not matched to a gene: 3. There are 14 residues in the CDR3. The germline CDR1 and CDR2 sequences are MNHEY and SVGAGI. CDR3 residues: CASSYSGSGNEQFF. The CDR3 DNA follows: TGTGCCAGCAGTTACTCGGGTAGCGGGAATGAGCAGTTCTTC.

The chain employs TRBV9 and TRBJ1-5, with TRBD1 matching over 10 bases. This CDR3 comprises 14 residues. The trim removed 4 bases at V and 7 bases at J, leaving 5 bases unmatched. Per germline, CDR1 SGDLS and CDR2 YYNGEE. The CDR3 nucleotides are TGTGCCAGCAGCTCAGGACAGGGGGTACAGCCCCAGCATTTT. Residues: CASSSGQGVQPQHF.

The chain recombines TRBV6-5 with TRBJ1-5; maybe TRBD1 (5 bases). Germline V gene data show CDR1 as MNHEY and CDR2 as SVGAGI. Trimming stripped 8 bases from V and 9 bases from J, with 17 bases between. This CDR3 comprises 13 residues. CDR3 sequence reads: CASAGMGQGPQHF. The CDR3 coding sequence is TGTGCCAGCGCAGGGATGGGGCAAGGGCCCCAGCATTTT.

The chain is built from TRBV6-1 and TRBJ1-2, with D perhaps TRBD1 (5 bases). With 6 bases removed from V and 3 bases from J, the gap between germline ends came to 11 bases. CDR1 and CDR2 from the germline V gene are MNHNS and SASEGT. The CDR3 covers 13 residues. CDR3 sequence: CASRVGEDYGYTF. CDR3 sequence (DNA): TGTGCCAGCAGGGTAGGGGAGGACTATGGCTACACCTTC.

The chain uses TRBV4-1 and TRBJ1-2; no firm D call. Trimming took 2 bases from V and 4 from J, leaving 11 bases between them. This CDR3 is 14 amino acids long. The germline V gene has CDR1 MGHRA and CDR2 YSYEKL. Here the CDR3 DNA reads TGCGCCAGCAGCCAACTGATGGAGGGCTATGGCTACACCTTC. Translation: CASSQLMEGYGYTF.

The chain employs TRBV11-2 and TRBJ2-7; a possible D gene is TRBD2 (6 bases). V lost 3 bases to trimming and J lost 1 base, with 7 bases between them. The CDR3 contains 13 residues. The V gene's germline CDR1 is SGHAT and CDR2 FQNNGV. Here the CDR3 reads CASSFGGSYEQYF. Written as DNA, the CDR3 is TGTGCCAGCAGCTTTGGGGGGTCCTACGAGCAGTACTTC.

The chain combines TRBV15 with TRBJ2-2, with TRBD1 matching over 9 bases. The CDR3 is 16 residues long. The V gene end was trimmed by 4 bases and the J gene end by 7 bases; junction bases not matched to a gene: 10. The germline gives CDR1 LNHNV, CDR2 YYDKDF (reference sequence). The CDR3 DNA sequence: TGTGCCACCAGCAACCCGGGACAGGGAATGGTCGGGGAGCTGTTTTTT. Translated: CATSNPGQGMVGELFF.

The J gene is TRBJ1-5, the V gene TRBV6-1; D possibly corresponds to TRBD1 (6 bases). CDR3 length: 15 amino acids. Germline lookup yields CDR1 MNHNS and CDR2 SASEGT. The V gene lost 0 bases and the J gene lost 6 bases, with 12 bases spanning the gap. CDR3 residues: CASSEALGGGQPQHF. The CDR3, as DNA: TGTGCCAGCAGTGAAGCGCTAGGGGGTGGTCAGCCCCAGCATTTT.

The V gene is TRBV18, the J gene TRBJ2-1; the match to TRBD2 covers 9 bases. The CDR3 consists of 15 residues. The J segment lost 8 bases and the V segment lost 4 bases, leaving 9 bases of the junction unmatched. CDR1 and CDR2 (germline): KGHSH, LQKENI. The CDR3 DNA sequence: TGTGCCAGCTCACTCGGGACTAGCCCAATGGATGAGCAGTTCTTC. It encodes CASSLGTSPMDEQFF.

The chain carries TRBV4-2 and TRBJ1-5; 11 nucleotides agree with TRBD1. The ends lost 0 bases at V and 7 bases at J; junction bases unmatched: 11. Germline values: CDR1 LGHNA, CDR2 YNFKEQ. The CDR3 covers 18 residues. The DNA of the CDR3 is TGTGCCAGCAGCCAAGATCAAATTGTCGGGACAGGGGGACAGCCCCAGCATTTT. Protein: CASSQDQIVGTGGQPQHF.

This clone was observed a few times. The chain carries TRBV6-5 and TRBJ1-2, with D possibly TRBD1 on 6 matching bases. With 5 bases removed from V and 7 bases from J, the gap between germline ends came to 17 bases. The CDR3 consists of 14 residues. Germline loops: CDR1 MNHEY, CDR2 SVGAGI. The CDR3 DNA sequence: TGTGCCAGCAGTAGTTGGGGGGGGCAGGGTGGCTACACCTTC. Its protein is CASSSWGGQGGYTF.

The chain employs TRBV2 and TRBJ2-5, with D perhaps matching TRBD1 (7 bases). This CDR3 has 14 residues. The germline CDR1 and CDR2 sequences are SNHLY and FYNNEI. V was cut by 8 bases and J by 3 bases, with 16 bases left in between. Here the CDR3 DNA reads TGTGCCAGCCTAAATTTCAGGGGGGAAGAGACCCAGTACTTC. This codes for CASLNFRGEETQYF.

The chain has TRBV7-2 and TRBJ2-5; possible D gene TRBD1, 6 bases. Germline CDR1 SGHTA, CDR2 FQGNSA. V lost 4 bases and J 5 bases, leaving 17 bases between the germline ends. The CDR3 spans 15 residues. CDR3 residues: CASSSPGVGWETQYF. As DNA, the CDR3 is TGTGCCAGCAGCTCCCCAGGGGTGGGGTGGGAGACCCAGTACTTC.

The chain carries TRBV7-2 and TRBJ2-3, with D uncertain. The CDR3 spans 13 residues. Trimming left V 2 bases short and J 2 bases short, with 5 bases between. Looked up from germline, CDR1 is SGHTA and CDR2 is FQGNSA. CDR3 sequence (DNA): TGTGCCAGCAGCTTATCTTACACAGATACGCAGTATTTT. Amino acid sequence: CASSLSYTDTQYF. The full variable domain, in which reference TRBV7-2 and TRBJ2-3 provide the parts outside the CDR3, is GAGVSQSPSNKVTEKGKDVELRCDPISGHTALYWYRQSLGQGLEFLIYFQGNSAPDKSGLPSDRFSAERTGGSVSTLTIQRTQQEDSAVYLCASSLSYTDTQYFGPGTRLTVL.

The V and J genes are TRBV27 and TRBJ1-2, with TRBD1 matching 9 bases. The J segment lost 7 bases and the V segment lost 5 bases, leaving 2 bases of the junction unmatched. Germline V CDR1 and CDR2: MNHEY, SMNVEV (reference sequence). The CDR3 has 12 amino acids. The CDR3 is CASSQTGGGYTF. For the CDR3, the DNA is TGTGCCAGCAGTCAGACAGGGGGTGGCTACACCTTC.

This sequence joins TRBV7-2 and TRBJ2-7, with 8 nucleotides matching TRBD2. The CDR3 is 15 residues long. CDR1 and CDR2 (germline): SGHTA, FQGNSA. The J segment lost 3 bases and the V segment lost 2 bases, leaving 6 bases of the junction unmatched. The CDR3 nucleotides are TGTGCCAGCAGCTTAAACGGGAGGGCCCACTACGAGCAGTACTTC. Translating gives CASSLNGRAHYEQYF.

Concerning this clone itself: Different DNA sequences within this sample yield the same CDR3. The chain has TRBV7-9 and TRBJ1-2; the match to TRBD1 covers 7 bases. This CDR3 has 14 amino acids. V gave up 5 bases and J gave up 7 bases; unmatched junction bases: 10. The germline V gene has CDR1 SEHNR and CDR2 FQNEAQ (reference sequence). For the CDR3, the DNA is TGTGCCAGCAGCCTGATCGACAGGGTGGGTGGCTACACCTTC. Translating it yields CASSLIDRVGGYTF.

The chain couples TRBV19 to TRBJ2-5; D perhaps matches TRBD1 (6 bases). The CDR3 has 14 amino acids. Germline CDR1 LNHDA, CDR2 SQIVND (reference sequence). V lost 3 bases to trimming and J lost 5 bases, with 13 bases between them. The CDR3 sequence: CASSMGAGTETQYF. CDR3 DNA: TGTGCCAGTAGTATGGGGGCAGGGACGGAGACCCAGTACTTC.

By share, this clone ranks as medium-sized. This chain joins TRBV6-1 and TRBJ2-2, with D possibly matching TRBD1 (5 bases). The V and J ends lost 7 bases and 3 bases respectively, with 12 bases between them. This CDR3 has 14 amino acids. Germline-derived CDR1 and CDR2 are MNHNS and SASEGT. For the CDR3, the DNA is TGTGCCAGCAAAAAAGGGGTGGACACCGGGGAGCTGTTTTTT. Amino acids: CASKKGVDTGELFF.

This chain uses TRBV2 with TRBJ2-3, with TRBD2 matching 7 bases. The CDR3 runs 14 residues. The germline V gene encodes CDR1 SNHLY and CDR2 FYNNEI. V gave up 7 bases and J gave up 3 bases; unmatched junction bases: 7. The CDR3 DNA sequence: TGTGCCAGCAACAATGAGCGGGGAACAGATACGCAGTATTTT. It yields the protein CASNNERGTDTQYF. Full variable domain (rest looked up from reference TRBV2 and TRBJ2-3): EPEVTQTPSHQVTQMGQEVILRCVPISNHLYFYWYRQILGQKVEFLVSFYNNEISEKSEIFDDQFSVERPDGSNFTLKIRSTKLEDSAMYFCASNNERGTDTQYFGPGTRLTVL.

The CDR3 coding sequence is TGTGCCAGTCGGGTTGGCAGGGAAAGGGCTGAAGCTTTCTTT. Translating it yields CASRVGRERAEAFF. The chain employs TRBV25-1 and TRBJ1-1; D perhaps matches TRBD1 (5 bases). The V end was cut by 9 bases, the J end by 6 bases, with 20 bases between. The CDR3 spans 14 residues. Looked up from germline, CDR1 is MGHDK and CDR2 is SYGVNS.

The chain has TRBV13 and TRBJ2-2, with 12 positions matching TRBD2. Per the germline V gene, CDR1 is PRHDT and CDR2 is FYEKMQ (reference sequence). This CDR3 has 15 residues. V gave up 6 bases and J gave up 6 bases; unmatched junction bases: 5. DNA of the CDR3: TGTGCCAGCAGTGCGACTAGCGGGAGCGCCGGGGAGCTGTTTTTT. The encoded protein is CASSATSGSAGELFF. Full variable domain (outside the CDR3, taken from reference TRBV13 and TRBJ2-2): AAGVIQSPRHLIKEKRETATLKCYPIPRHDTVYWYQQGPGQDPQFLISFYEKMQSDKGSIPDRFSAQQFSDYHSELNMSSLELGDSALYFCASSATSGSAGELFFGEGSRLTVL.

The chain has TRBV19 and TRBJ1-1, with TRBD1 identical over 10 bases. This CDR3 has 14 residues. Germline V gene sequence: CDR1 LNHDA, CDR2 SQIVND (reference sequence). The V segment lost 5 bases and the J segment 6 bases; nucleotides outside the gene matches: 6. The chain's CDR3 is CASSVRDRGSEAFF. The DNA for the CDR3 is TGTGCCAGTAGTGTACGGGACAGGGGATCTGAAGCTTTCTTT.